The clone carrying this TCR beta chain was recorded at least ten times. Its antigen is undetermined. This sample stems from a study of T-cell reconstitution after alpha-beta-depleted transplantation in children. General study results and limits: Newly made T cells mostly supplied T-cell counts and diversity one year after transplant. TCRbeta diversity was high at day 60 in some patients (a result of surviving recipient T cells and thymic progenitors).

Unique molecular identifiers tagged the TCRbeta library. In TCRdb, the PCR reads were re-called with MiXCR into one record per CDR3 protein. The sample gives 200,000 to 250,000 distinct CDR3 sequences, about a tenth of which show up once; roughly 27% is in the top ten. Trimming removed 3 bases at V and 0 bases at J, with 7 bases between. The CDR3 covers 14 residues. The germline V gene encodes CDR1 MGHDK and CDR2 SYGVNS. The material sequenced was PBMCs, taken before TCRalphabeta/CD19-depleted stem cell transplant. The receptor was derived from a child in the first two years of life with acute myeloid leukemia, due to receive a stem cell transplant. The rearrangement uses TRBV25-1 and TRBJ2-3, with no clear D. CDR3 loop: CASSDPASTDTQYF. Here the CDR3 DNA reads TGTGCCAGCAGTGATCCTGCTAGCACAGATACGCAGTATTTT.